This passage covers 12 T cell receptor beta chains from one sample sequenced in a study of blood T cell repertoires in COVID-19. Data came from immunoSEQ multiplex PCR; TCRdb stores just in-frame clones and leaves some out. The repertoire holds about 400,000 clones, with around 90% as singletons. The sample consisted of PBMCs or T cells enriched from blood (not recorded which). The receptors shown here come from a woman in her thirties or forties with acute COVID-19.

This chain uses TRBV5-6 with TRBJ2-1; 10 nucleotides match TRBD2. Germline trimming cut 0 bases from V and 7 bases from J; bases unmatched to any gene: 13. The CDR3 extends over 18 amino acids. Germline V CDR1 and CDR2: SGHDT, YYEEEE. The CDR3 bases are TGTGCCAGCAGCTTGGTCCTAGCGGGGGCCGGGGGCTGGAATGAGCAGTTCTTC. Translating gives CASSLVLAGAGGWNEQFF. Combining the CDR3 with reference TRBV5-6 and TRBJ2-1 gives the whole variable domain DAGVTQSPTHLIKTRGQQVTLRCSPKSGHDTVSWYQQALGQGPQFIFQYYEEEERQRGNFPDRFSGHQFPNYSSELNVNALLLGDSALYLCASSLVLAGAGGWNEQFFGPGTRLTVL.

CDR3 in DNA: TGCAGCGTTGGCTCCGGACAATTCGATGGCTACACCTTC. Its translation is CSVGSGQFDGYTF. This chain joins TRBV29-1 and TRBJ1-2, with TRBD1 as a possible D gene (5 bases). This CDR3 spans 13 amino acids. CDR1 is SQVTM, CDR2 ANQGSEA, per germline. Trimming took off 4 bases at V and 6 bases at J, with 15 bases between the two ends.

In nucleotides, the CDR3 is TGTGCCACCAGCAGAGATTTTTCAGGGTCTGGAAACACCATATATTTT. Protein sequence: CATSRDFSGSGNTIYF. The chain is built from TRBV15 and TRBJ1-3, with a tentative D call TRBD1 (5 bases). Deletions cut 0 bases from V and 1 base from J, with 10 bases between. The CDR3 is made up of 16 amino acids. Germline loops: CDR1 LNHNV, CDR2 YYDKDF (reference sequence).

V and J are TRBV3-1 (or the pseudogene TRBV3-2) and TRBJ2-1; 10 bases align to TRBD1. V lost 5 bases, J lost 4 bases, and 2 bases stayed unmatched. The CDR3 has 14 residues. Germline V lookup: CDR1 LGHDT, CDR2 YNNKEL (reference sequence). CDR3 protein: CASSSGQGYNEQFF. The DNA for the CDR3 is TGTGCCAGCAGCTCGGGACAGGGGTACAATGAGCAGTTCTTC.

The rearrangement links TRBV5-8 to TRBJ2-7; D is possibly TRBD1 (6 bases). Deletions cut 2 bases from V and 0 bases from J, with 12 bases between. CDR1 and CDR2 (germline): SGHTS, YDEGEE. This CDR3 spans 15 amino acids. CDR3 amino acids: CASSFQGWSSYEQYF. The CDR3 coding sequence is TGTGCCAGCAGCTTTCAGGGGTGGTCCTCCTACGAGCAGTACTTC.

The chain recombines TRBV5-1 with TRBJ2-5, with D possibly being TRBD2 (5 bases). Germline V lookup: CDR1 SGHRS, CDR2 YFSETQ. V lost 1 base, J lost 4 bases, and 11 bases lay in between. This CDR3 has 14 amino acids. Here the CDR3 reads CASSLSGGAETQYF. The CDR3 DNA reads TGCGCCAGCAGCTTGAGCGGCGGTGCAGAGACCCAGTACTTC.

The chain is built from TRBV19 and TRBJ1-1, with 9 positions matching TRBD1. The CDR3 sequence is 13 residues long. Losses at the gene ends were 4 bases for V and 7 bases for J; bases not matched to a gene: 4. Germline V lookup: CDR1 LNHDA, CDR2 SQIVND (reference sequence). The CDR3 DNA is TGTGCCAGTAGTACCGGGACAGGGTATGAAGCTTTCTTT. The encoded protein is CASSTGTGYEAFF.

The chain combines TRBV20-1 with TRBJ1-2; 9 nucleotides line up with TRBD1. CDR1 and CDR2 (germline): DFQATT, SNEGSKA (reference sequence). J lost 8 bases, V lost 6 bases, and 4 bases had no gene match. This CDR3 comprises 11 residues. CDR3 DNA: TGCAGTGCGCACAGGGGGCAAGGCTACACCTTC. This sequence encodes CSAHRGQGYTF.

Only one count was recorded for this clone. The chain carries TRBV1 and TRBJ1-2; the D call of TRBD1 is as the table states it, not checked on the DNA. TRBV1 is shown as a pseudogene. CDR3 size: 15 residues. CDR3 nucleotides: TGCACCAGCAGCCAAGAAAGGGGGCGCGTCTATGGCTACACCTTC. This translates into CTSSQERGRVYGYTF.

The chain carries TRBV2 and TRBJ1-2; 11 bases map to TRBD1. Looked up from germline, CDR1 is SNHLY and CDR2 is FYNNEI. J was trimmed by 4 bases and V by 4 bases; bases with no gene match: 8. CDR3 length: 16 residues. The CDR3: CASSGVMGQGGYGYTF. The CDR3 coding sequence is TGTGCCAGCAGTGGCGTTATGGGACAGGGGGGCTATGGCTACACCTTC.

V is TRBV6-5 and J is TRBJ2-3, with 8 positions matching TRBD2. CDR1 is MNHEY, CDR2 SVGAGI, per germline. Trimming cost V 7 bases and J 4 bases; bases outside gene matches: 10. There are 15 residues in the CDR3. The CDR3: CASTDRGGRADTQYF. CDR3 nucleotide sequence: TGTGCCAGCACCGATCGGGGGGGGAGAGCAGATACGCAGTATTTT.

There are a few counts of this clone. This chain connects TRBV19 to TRBJ2-1; no firm D call. Germline CDR1 and CDR2: LNHDA and SQIVND (reference sequence). This CDR3 region has 15 residues. V lost 7 bases to trimming and J lost 2 bases, with 15 bases between them. DNA for the CDR3: TGTGCCAGTACCCTACGCACCGCCGCCTACAATGAGCAGTTCTTC. The encoded protein is CASTLRTAAYNEQFF.